This entry lists 17 T cell receptor beta chains sequenced from one sample in a study of regulatory T cells in long-lasting Graves disease. Time point in this sample: persistent/refractory GD, antithyroid drugs over 5 years with positive TRAb. Preparation of the TCR library used RNA extracted from PBMCs. CDR3 regions were amplified by Arm-PCR using iRepertoire HTBI primers to build TCR beta libraries. In TCRdb, the multiplex PCR reads were re-called with MiXCR into one record per CDR3 protein. In the table there are around 450,000 distinct CDR3 sequences, about 22% of which are singletons. The sample in question was peripheral blood mononuclear cells (PBMCs), obtained when the disease was refractory, from a patient treated with antithyroid drugs. The receptors were sampled from a female donor with Graves disease.

This clonotype was seen more than once but under ten times. J is TRBJ2-1 and V is TRBV6-1, with TRBD2 matching 8 bases. The germline V gene encodes CDR1 MNHNS and CDR2 SASEGT. The trim removed 7 bases at V and 7 bases at J, leaving 6 bases unmatched. The CDR3 covers 13 residues. CDR3 nucleotides: TGTGCCAGCACCCGGACTAGCAGGAATGAGCAGTTCTTC. It is translated as CASTRTSRNEQFF.

This chain links TRBV6-5 with TRBJ1-3; a weak D match, TRBD1 (5 bases). This CDR3 has 15 residues. Per germline, CDR1 MNHEY and CDR2 SVGAGI. Between the trimmed V and J ends, which lost 4 bases and 0 bases, there was a span of 10 bases. In DNA, the CDR3 is TGTGCCAGCAGTTTGGACACGAACTCTGGAAACACCATATATTTT. The encoded protein is CASSLDTNSGNTIYF.

This clonotype has more than one count but fewer than ten. The chain links TRBV20-1 to TRBJ1-2, with a possible D match to TRBD1 (6 bases). The CDR3 has 14 amino acids. V lost 6 bases, J lost 0 bases, and 14 bases lay in between. The germline V gene encodes CDR1 DFQATT and CDR2 SNEGSKA (reference sequence). DNA of the CDR3: TGCAGTGCACTTACAGGGAAGACTAACTATGGCTACACCTTC. It codes for CSALTGKTNYGYTF.

Points on this clonotype: This may be a read error, as it is one base from a much larger clone. The gene calls are TRBV6-2 or TRBV6-3 and TRBJ2-3; 12 positions match TRBD2. The CDR3 has 16 residues. Germline CDR1 and CDR2: MNHEY and SVGEGT. The CDR3 reads CACSGRTSGATDTQYF. CDR3 sequence (DNA): TGTGCCTGCAGCGGACGGACTAGCGGGGCCACAGATACGCAGTATTTT.

This clonotype has ten or more counts. The V gene is TRBV24-1, the J gene TRBJ1-5, with D perhaps matching TRBD1 (6 bases). CDR1 is KGHDR and CDR2 is SFDVKD in the germline V gene. The CDR3 extends over 14 amino acids. Deletions cut 3 bases from V and 5 bases from J, with 10 bases between. The CDR3 region is CATSDPGEDQPQHF. CDR3 coding DNA: TGTGCCACCAGTGATCCAGGGGAGGATCAGCCCCAGCATTTT.

The CDR3 DNA sequence: TGTGCCATCAGTGAGGCAGGGAACTATGGCTACACCTTC. It yields the protein CAISEAGNYGYTF. The rearrangement joins TRBV10-3 to TRBJ1-2, with D possibly matching TRBD1 (5 bases). V was clipped by 2 bases and J by 2 bases, with 6 bases between them. Germline assignment: CDR1 ENHRY and CDR2 SYGVKD. The CDR3 consists of 13 residues.

This chain connects TRBV6-1 to TRBJ1-5, with D unresolved. V lost 5 bases and J lost 9, with 17 bases in between. This CDR3 is 14 amino acids long. Per the germline V gene, CDR1 is MNHNS and CDR2 is SASEGT. Written as DNA, the CDR3 is TGTGCCAGCAGTCAACTCCCTTCGGACTGGCCCCAGCATTTT. Translating it yields CASSQLPSDWPQHF.

J is TRBJ1-2 and V is TRBV19; D unresolved. Germline lookup yields CDR1 LNHDA and CDR2 SQIVND (reference sequence). V lost 4 bases to trimming and J lost 4 bases, with 13 bases between them. The length of the CDR3 is 14 residues. The CDR3 loop reads CASSRPFSGYGYTF. The CDR3 DNA sequence: TGTGCCAGTAGTAGACCGTTTTCGGGCTATGGCTACACCTTC.

About this clonotype itself: The junction does not match germline at one end; this may be a read error. The rearrangement links TRBV2 to TRBJ2-1, with D possibly TRBD2 on 5 matching bases. This CDR3 has 14 amino acids. The germline V gene has CDR1 SNHLY and CDR2 FYNNEI. The CDR3 sequence: CASSAGSSYNEQLF. The DNA of the CDR3 is TGTGCCAGCAGTGCGGGAAGCTCCTACAATGAGCAGCTCTTC.

This clonotype was seen a few times. This chain links TRBV3-1 with TRBJ2-4; no clear D gene. The CDR3 covers 13 residues. The ends were cut back, 3 bases at V and 3 bases at J, with 6 bases in the middle. Germline loops: CDR1 LGHDT, CDR2 YNNKEL (reference sequence). CDR3 nucleotides: TGTGCCAGCAGCCAGGCCAGCAAAAACATTCAGTACTTC. Translated, it gives CASSQASKNIQYF.

The chain recombines TRBV14 with TRBJ2-3, with no clear D. V was cut by 5 bases and J by 2 bases, with 8 bases left in between. The CDR3 runs 13 residues. Germline V gives CDR1 SGHDN, CDR2 FVKESK. The CDR3 region has the DNA TGTGCCAGCAGCAGTCAGAACACAGATACGCAGTATTTT. Translating it yields CASSSQNTDTQYF.

The J gene is TRBJ1-2, the V gene TRBV5-1; TRBD1 might be the D (5 bases). This CDR3 is built from 14 residues. The V and J ends lost 5 bases and 4 bases respectively, with 15 bases between them. Germline CDR1 reads SGHRS; CDR2 reads YFSETQ. The CDR3 loop reads CASRRGEGPYGYTF. In nucleotides, the CDR3 is TGCGCCAGCAGAAGGGGAGAGGGCCCCTATGGCTACACCTTC.

This clonotype was recorded a few times. V gene TRBV3-1 combines with J gene TRBJ1-2; no reliable D call. Trimming took off 3 bases at V and 6 bases at J, with 14 bases between the two ends. The germline CDR1 and CDR2 sequences are LGHDT and YNNKEL (reference sequence). The length of the CDR3 is 14 residues. CDR3 in amino acids: CASSHGGVMDGYTF. CDR3 bases: TGTGCCAGCAGCCATGGCGGGGTAATGGATGGCTACACCTTC. Full variable domain (rest looked up from reference TRBV3-1 and TRBJ1-2): DTAVSQTPKYLVTQMGNDKSIKCEQNLGHDTMYWYKQDSKKFLKIMFSYNNKELIINETVPNRFSPKSPDKAHLNLHINSLELGDSAVYFCASSHGGVMDGYTFGSGTRLTVV.

The table lists this clonotype with many counts. The chain has TRBV7-3 and TRBJ2-7, with TRBD2 matching over 13 bases. Germline CDR1 SGHTA, CDR2 FQGTGA. V shed 0 bases and J 3 bases; nucleotides not matched to a gene: 5. The CDR3 totals 17 residues. The CDR3 reads CASSLTGLAGTHYEQYF. The CDR3 nucleotides are TGTGCCAGCAGCTTAACGGGACTAGCGGGGACCCACTACGAGCAGTACTTC.

This clonotype appeared a few times. The gene calls are TRBV27 and TRBJ1-1; TRBD1 matches at 10 bases. Looked up from germline, CDR1 is MNHEY and CDR2 is SMNVEV (reference sequence). V shed 5 bases, J shed 0 bases, and the junction held 9 bases outside the gene matches. This CDR3 is built from 17 residues. CDR3 DNA: TGTGCCAGCAGTAGGCGGACAGGGGGGGGGATGAACACTGAAGCTTTCTTT. Translation gives CASSRRTGGGMNTEAFF.

The V gene is TRBV11-2, the J gene TRBJ2-3, with D unclear. V was pared by 3 bases and J by 1 base, with 8 bases between. Germline V gene data show CDR1 as SGHAT and CDR2 as FQNNGV. There are 14 residues in the CDR3. The CDR3 loop is CASSLTRGTDTQYF. Here the CDR3 DNA reads TGTGCCAGCAGCTTGACCAGAGGCACAGATACGCAGTATTTT.

This clonotype was counted ten times or more. The J gene is TRBJ2-7, the V gene TRBV12-3 or TRBV12-4; D is ambiguous. The ends were cut back, 3 bases at V and 6 bases at J, with 9 bases in the middle. The CDR3 has 12 residues. Written as DNA, the CDR3 is TGTGCCAGCAGTTTGGTGGTGAGCGAGCAGTACTTC. The encoded protein is CASSLVVSEQYF.